The 29 T cell receptor beta chains below come from one sample, sequenced in a study of blood T cell repertoires in COVID-19. Assay: immunoSEQ multiplex PCR; the TCRdb copy retains only in-frame clones and omits some. The sample records roughly 140,000 clones, about 82% being singletons. The sequenced material came from PBMCs or T cells enriched from blood (not recorded which). These receptors were taken from a woman in her thirties or forties who had recovered from COVID-19.

CDR3 coding DNA: TGTGCCAGCAGCTTTAGACTAGCGGGGGGGGACACGCAGTATTTT. This encodes CASSFRLAGGDTQYF. The genes are TRBV11-2 and TRBJ2-3; 14 nucleotides agree with TRBD2. In germline, CDR1 is SGHAT, CDR2 FQNNGV. CDR3 length: 15 residues. J gave up 9 bases and V 3 bases, and 5 bases lay outside the gene matches.

V is TRBV6-4 and J is TRBJ2-7; TRBD1 matches at 10 bases. Germline CDR1 MRHNA, CDR2 SNTAGT. V dropped 0 bases and J dropped 2; count of bases not matched to a gene: 4. The CDR3 has 16 amino acids. As DNA, the CDR3 is TGTGCCAGCAGTGACTCTGGAGGACAGGGGGCCTACGAGCAGTACTTC. This gives the protein CASSDSGGQGAYEQYF.

A note on this clone: The junction departs from the called germline gene at one end, perhaps through a read error. DNA for the CDR3: TGTGCCAGCAGCTCCCGGTCTAGCGGGCCCGACTTC. Translation gives CASSSRSSGPDF. The chain couples TRBV7-6 to TRBJ2-5; 8 bases agree with TRBD2. The V gene's germline CDR1 is SGHVS and CDR2 FNYEAQ. The CDR3 length is 12 residues. The entire variable domain, with the rest obtained from reference TRBV7-6 and TRBJ2-5, is as follows: GAGVSQSPRYKVTKRGQDVALRCDPISGHVSLYWYRQALGQGPEFLTYFNYEAQQDKSGLPNDRFSAERPEGSISTLTIQRTEQRDSAMYRCASSSRSSGPDFGPGTRLLVL.

The gene calls are TRBV4-1 and TRBJ2-1; 14 nucleotides agree with TRBD2. There are 17 residues in the CDR3. V was pared by 2 bases and J by 5 bases, with 5 bases of the junction left unmatched. The germline gives CDR1 MGHRA, CDR2 YSYEKL. CDR3 DNA: TGCGCCAGCAGCCAACCCCGACTAGCGGGAGGGGACAATGAGCAGTTCTTC. Protein product: CASSQPRLAGGDNEQFF.

The J gene is TRBJ1-1, the V gene TRBV13; 7 nucleotides match TRBD1. CDR1 PRHDT and CDR2 FYEKMQ come from the germline V gene (reference sequence). V shed 5 bases, J shed 10 bases, and the junction held 10 bases outside the gene matches. The CDR3 runs 13 residues. The CDR3, as DNA: TGTGCCAGCAGCGCCCGGACAGGCCTTGGAGCTTTCTTT. This translates into CASSARTGLGAFF. Combining the CDR3 with reference TRBV13 and TRBJ1-1 gives the whole variable domain AAGVIQSPRHLIKEKRETATLKCYPIPRHDTVYWYQQGPGQDPQFLISFYEKMQSDKGSIPDRFSAQQFSDYHSELNMSSLELGDSALYFCASSARTGLGAFFGQGTRLTVV.

The rearrangement uses TRBV25-1 and TRBJ1-1; D is unclear. This CDR3 spans 12 amino acids. The V and J ends lost 5 bases and 0 bases respectively, with 4 bases between them. Germline V gene data show CDR1 as MGHDK and CDR2 as SYGVNS. CDR3 amino acids: CASSSVNTEAFF. CDR3 in DNA: TGTGCCAGCAGTTCGGTGAACACTGAAGCTTTCTTT. The full variable domain, completed using reference TRBV25-1 and TRBJ1-1, is EADIYQTPRYLVIGTGKKITLECSQTMGHDKMYWYQQDPGMELHLIHYSYGVNSTEKGDLSSESTVSRIRTEHFPLTLESARPSHTSQYLCASSSVNTEAFFGQGTRLTVV.

The V and J genes are TRBV5-6 and TRBJ2-7; 7 bases map to TRBD1. The J segment lost 4 bases and the V segment lost 4 bases, leaving 5 bases of the junction unmatched. This CDR3 spans 13 amino acids. In germline, CDR1 is SGHDT, CDR2 YYEEEE. The CDR3 nucleotides are TGTGCCAGCAGCCAGGGACAGCCTTACGAGCAGTACTTC. This encodes CASSQGQPYEQYF.

This chain links TRBV27 with TRBJ1-2, with 10 bases fitting TRBD1. This CDR3 comprises 14 residues. CDR1 and CDR2 from the germline V gene are MNHEY and SMNVEV (reference sequence). V was clipped by 4 bases and J by 4 bases; unmatched bases: 3. Here the CDR3 reads CASSYRDRGYGYTF. The CDR3 DNA reads as TGTGCCAGCAGTTATCGGGACAGGGGCTATGGCTACACCTTC.

This clone was observed once. This rearrangement joins TRBV29-1 to TRBJ2-1, with 13 positions matching TRBD2. This CDR3 has 13 amino acids. The junction had 9 bases not matched to a gene; V was cut back by 6 bases and J by 13 bases. CDR1 and CDR2 (germline): SQVTM, ANQGSEA. As DNA, the CDR3 is TGCAGCGTCAGCTTACTAGCGGGGGGGGACCAGTTCTTC. Its protein product is CSVSLLAGGDQFF.

This chain's CDR3 is CASSFSKNYEQYF. The CDR3 DNA reads as TGTGCCAGCAGCTTTTCTAAGAACTACGAGCAGTACTTC. V and J are TRBV13 and TRBJ2-7; D is undetermined. This CDR3 is built from 13 residues. Germline V gives CDR1 PRHDT, CDR2 FYEKMQ (reference sequence). V was shortened by 3 bases and J by 3 bases, with 9 bases between the two germline ends.

Comment on this clone: One end of the junction varies from germline; a read error may be responsible. The genes are TRBV7-8 and TRBJ1-5; perhaps TRBD1 as D (6 bases). The germline V gene has CDR1 SGHVS and CDR2 FQNEAQ. The CDR3 is made up of 15 amino acids. The CDR3 region has the DNA TGTGCCAGCAGCTTAGGCGGGGGCCGTAATCAACCCCAGCATTTT. It is translated as CASSLGGGRNQPQHF.

V and J are TRBV30 and TRBJ2-2, with TRBD2 identical over 8 bases. Per the germline V gene, CDR1 is GTSNPN and CDR2 is SVGIG (reference sequence). The CDR3 length is 14 residues. V dropped 7 bases and J dropped 5; count of bases not matched to a gene: 9. CDR3 residues: CASPMTSETGELFF. The CDR3 DNA reads as TGTGCCTCCCCAATGACTAGCGAAACCGGGGAGCTGTTTTTT.

In this sample, this clone turned up once. The genes are TRBV5-8 and TRBJ1-5; D is unclear. Germline V gives CDR1 SGHTS, CDR2 YDEGEE. V was pared by 3 bases and J by 3 bases, with 16 bases between. The CDR3 consists of 16 residues. The CDR3 nucleotides are TGTGCCAGCAGCTCGACTGAGTACCCCCCCAATCAGCCCCAGCATTTT. It is translated as CASSSTEYPPNQPQHF.

The rearrangement joins TRBV7-9 to TRBJ2-1, with 9 bases fitting TRBD2. The CDR3 is made up of 14 amino acids. V shed 5 bases and J 5 bases; nucleotides not matched to a gene: 4. Germline assignment: CDR1 SEHNR and CDR2 FQNEAQ (reference sequence). The CDR3 nucleotides are TGTGCCAGCAGCCTACTAGCGGGTCACAATGAGCAGTTCTTC. Its translation: CASSLLAGHNEQFF.

The V call is TRBV7-9, the J call TRBJ1-1; 8 nucleotides agree with TRBD1. The junction had 8 bases not matched to a gene; V was cut back by 7 bases and J by 7 bases. CDR1 SEHNR and CDR2 FQNEAQ come from the germline V gene (reference sequence). The CDR3 is made up of 13 amino acids. The CDR3 DNA is TGTGCCAGCACCCCGCGGACAGGGAATGAAGCTTTCTTT. As protein: CASTPRTGNEAFF.

V and J are TRBV3-1 (or the pseudogene TRBV3-2) and TRBJ1-1; D is uncertain. CDR1 and CDR2 (germline): LGHDT, YNNKEL (reference sequence). Trimming shortened V by 1 base and J by 1 base, and 7 bases separated the two germline ends. The CDR3 is 14 amino acids. As DNA, the CDR3 is TGTGCCAGCAGCCAAGGGGGAGCGAACACTGAAGCTTTCTTT. Translation: CASSQGGANTEAFF.

The chain has TRBV2 and TRBJ1-3; D not certain. The ends were cut back, 8 bases at V and 7 bases at J, with 21 bases in the middle. The CDR3 length is 15 residues. Germline CDR1 and CDR2: SNHLY and FYNNEI. The CDR3 DNA reads TGTGCCAGCCTCTCGAATCTGGCGGAGAGGAACACCATATATTTT. The encoded protein is CASLSNLAERNTIYF.

The V call is TRBV28, the J call TRBJ2-7, with D perhaps matching TRBD2 (6 bases). This CDR3 is 16 amino acids long. V lost 4 bases, J lost 0 bases, and 16 bases lay in between. The V gene's germline CDR1 is MDHEN and CDR2 SYDVKM. The CDR3 spells CASSSNFFGSSYEQYF. Written as DNA, the CDR3 is TGTGCCAGCAGTTCAAATTTCTTCGGGAGCTCCTACGAGCAGTACTTC.

The chain is built from TRBV3-1 (or the pseudogene TRBV3-2) and TRBJ2-7; 9 bases fit TRBD2. Per the germline V gene, CDR1 is LGHDT and CDR2 is YNNKEL (reference sequence). The CDR3 contains 14 residues. Germline trimming cut 0 bases from V and 3 bases from J; bases unmatched to any gene: 0. CDR3 in amino acids: CASSQDSGSYEQYF. CDR3 bases: TGTGCCAGCAGCCAAGATAGCGGGAGCTACGAGCAGTACTTC.

This clone has more than one count but fewer than ten. The chain recombines TRBV3-1 (or the pseudogene TRBV3-2) with TRBJ1-6; 9 nucleotides line up with TRBD1. Germline CDR1 is LGHDT and CDR2 is YNNKEL (reference sequence). There are 16 residues in the CDR3. V trimming: 2 bases; J trimming: 6 bases; junction bases outside the gene matches: 5. The CDR3 DNA sequence: TGTGCCAGCAGCCAAACTGACAGGGGGGTTAATTCACCCCTCCACTTT. The encoded protein is CASSQTDRGVNSPLHF.

This clone was seen a handful of times. The chain has TRBV19 and TRBJ2-1, with D maybe TRBD2 (6 bases). Germline CDR1 LNHDA, CDR2 SQIVND (reference sequence). This CDR3 comprises 11 residues. Trimming shortened V by 6 bases and J by 10 bases, and 10 bases separated the two germline ends. Written as DNA, the CDR3 is TGTGCCAGTAGCGAAGGGAGGGAGCAGTTCTTC. Translation: CASSEGREQFF.

This clone occurred once. The chain has TRBV2 and TRBJ2-7; possible D gene TRBD2, 6 bases. The germline CDR1 and CDR2 sequences are SNHLY and FYNNEI. CDR3 length: 13 amino acids. With 6 bases removed from V and 6 bases from J, the gap between germline ends came to 15 bases. The CDR3 is CASSAIFSGEQYF. In DNA, the CDR3 is TGTGCCAGCAGCGCCATATTTAGCGGCGAGCAGTACTTC.

The V call is TRBV19, the J call TRBJ2-7; 9 bases are shared with TRBD1. Trimming removed 5 bases from V and 5 bases from J; junction bases left unmatched: 7. Germline V CDR1 and CDR2: LNHDA, SQIVND (reference sequence). There are 14 residues in the CDR3. The DNA for the CDR3 is TGTGCCAGTAGTTTCCGACAGGGGGTGGACGAGCAGTACTTC. It codes for CASSFRQGVDEQYF.

V and J are TRBV9 and TRBJ1-1; D unclear. Germline V CDR1 and CDR2: SGDLS, YYNGEE. The CDR3 consists of 14 residues. Trimming removed 4 bases at V and 1 base at J, with 11 bases between. The CDR3 protein is CASSYVAENTEAFF. CDR3 sequence (DNA): TGTGCCAGCAGCTATGTTGCAGAGAACACTGAAGCTTTCTTT.

This clone appeared a single time. The chain is built from TRBV5-1 and TRBJ2-1, with 9 bases matching TRBD1. CDR1 is SGHRS, CDR2 YFSETQ, per germline. The CDR3 is 16 residues long. V shed 3 bases and J 5 bases; nucleotides not matched to a gene: 9. The CDR3 sequence is CASSSGPGQGNNEQFF. The CDR3 nucleotides are TGCGCCAGCAGCTCGGGACCGGGACAGGGCAACAATGAGCAGTTCTTC.

This rearrangement joins TRBV6-5 to TRBJ1-1; 8 bases match TRBD1. Trimming cost V 7 bases and J 5 bases; bases outside gene matches: 6. Germline V gives CDR1 MNHEY, CDR2 SVGAGI. The CDR3 sequence is 13 residues long. The CDR3 DNA follows: TGTGCCAGCACTGTGGGACAGGTGACTGAAGCTTTCTTT. Its translation: CASTVGQVTEAFF.

The chain recombines TRBV7-9 with TRBJ2-5; TRBD2 matches at 10 bases. The CDR3 consists of 16 residues. Germline values: CDR1 SEHNR, CDR2 FQNEAQ (reference sequence). The trim removed 3 bases at V and 5 bases at J, leaving 9 bases unmatched. The CDR3 bases are TGTGCCAGCAGCTTGAAAGCGGGGGGGCCGTGGGAGACCCAGTACTTC. Protein: CASSLKAGGPWETQYF.

The chain recombines TRBV4-1 with TRBJ2-7; D might be TRBD2 (6 bases). Germline assignment: CDR1 MGHRA and CDR2 YSYEKL. V lost 4 bases, J lost 0 bases, and 16 bases lay in between. The CDR3 covers 16 residues. CDR3 in DNA: TGCGCCAGCAGCCCGAGCACCGGGACTGCCTCCTACGAGCAGTACTTC. It encodes CASSPSTGTASYEQYF.

The chain has TRBV15 and TRBJ2-1; 10 bases match TRBD2. CDR3 size: 17 residues. With V trimmed by 0 bases and J by 8 bases, 10 bases remained unmatched. The germline CDR1 and CDR2 sequences are LNHNV and YYDKDF (reference sequence). The DNA of the CDR3 is TGTGCCACCAGCAGAGATCTACGGAGCGGGAGGGTCGATGAGCAGTTCTTC. This gives the protein CATSRDLRSGRVDEQFF.